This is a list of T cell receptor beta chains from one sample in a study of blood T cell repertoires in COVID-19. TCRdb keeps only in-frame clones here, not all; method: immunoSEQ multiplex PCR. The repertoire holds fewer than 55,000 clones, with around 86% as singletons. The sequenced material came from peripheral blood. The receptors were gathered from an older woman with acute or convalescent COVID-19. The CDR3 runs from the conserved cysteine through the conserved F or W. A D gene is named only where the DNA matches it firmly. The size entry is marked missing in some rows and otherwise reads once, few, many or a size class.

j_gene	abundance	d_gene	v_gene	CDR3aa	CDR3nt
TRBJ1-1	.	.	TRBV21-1	CASSSLCPSWTGTEAFF	TGTGCCAGCAGCTCACTATGCCCCTCTTGGACAGGGACTGAAGCTTTCTTT
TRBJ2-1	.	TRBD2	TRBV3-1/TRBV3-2	CASSRAGGPYNEQFF	TGTGCCAGCAGCCGGGCGGGGGGACCCTACAATGAGCAGTTCTTC
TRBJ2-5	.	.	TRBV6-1	CASSEWSGSGETQYF	TGTGCCAGCAGTGAATGGTCCGGGTCTGGAGAGACCCAGTACTTC
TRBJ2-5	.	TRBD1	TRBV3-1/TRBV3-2	CASSQELTGGRETQYF	TGTGCCAGCAGCCAAGAACTTACAGGGGGGAGAGAGACCCAGTACTTC
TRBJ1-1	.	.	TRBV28	CASSPRAPTEAFF	TGTGCCAGCAGTCCGAGGGCGCCCACTGAAGCTTTCTTT
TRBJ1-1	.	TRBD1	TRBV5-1	CASSYTGGKTEAFF	TGCGCCAGCAGCTATACAGGGGGCAAGACTGAAGCTTTCTTT
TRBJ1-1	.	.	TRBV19	CASSTGFDTEAFF	TGTGCCAGTAGTACAGGGTTCGACACTGAAGCTTTCTTT
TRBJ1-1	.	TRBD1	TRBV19	CASSTVQGVGTEAFF	TGTGCCAGTAGTACCGTACAGGGGGTAGGCACTGAAGCTTTCTTT
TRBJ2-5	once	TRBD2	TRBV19	CASTLGGGTQETQYF	TGTGCCAGTACCTTGGGCGGGGGGACCCAAGAGACCCAGTACTTC
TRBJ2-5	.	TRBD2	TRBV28	CASSGAFGTQYF	TGTGCCAGTAGCGGGGCGTTTGGGACCCAGTACTTC
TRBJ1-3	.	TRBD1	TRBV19	CASRRDRSSGNTIYF	TGTGCCAGTAGAAGGGACAGGAGTTCTGGAAACACCATATATTTT
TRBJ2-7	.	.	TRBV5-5	CASSADRNLYGEQYF	TGTGCCAGCAGCGCCGACAGGAATCTGTACGGAGAGCAGTACTTC
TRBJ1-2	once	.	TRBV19	CASSISGGIDYGYTF	TGTGCCAGTAGTATCTCTGGGGGCATCGACTATGGCTACACCTTC
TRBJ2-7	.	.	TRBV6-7	CASSYSTHFTSYEQYF	TGTGCCAGCAGTTACTCGACACACTTCACCTCCTACGAGCAGTACTTC
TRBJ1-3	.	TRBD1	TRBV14	CASSQDSGTGRVGNTIYF	TGTGCCAGCAGCCAAGATTCGGGGACAGGGAGAGTGGGAAACACCATATATTTT
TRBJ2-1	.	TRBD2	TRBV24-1	CATSVRGGRYGHNEQFF	TGTGCCACCAGTGTGCGGGGGGGCCGGTACGGTCACAATGAGCAGTTCTTC
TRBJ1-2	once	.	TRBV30	CAWSPGPYGYTF	TGTGCCTGGAGCCCGGGTCCATATGGCTACACCTTC
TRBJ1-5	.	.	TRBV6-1	CASSEASGVGLNQPQHF	TGTGCCAGCAGTGAAGCCTCCGGGGTAGGCTTAAATCAGCCCCAGCATTTT